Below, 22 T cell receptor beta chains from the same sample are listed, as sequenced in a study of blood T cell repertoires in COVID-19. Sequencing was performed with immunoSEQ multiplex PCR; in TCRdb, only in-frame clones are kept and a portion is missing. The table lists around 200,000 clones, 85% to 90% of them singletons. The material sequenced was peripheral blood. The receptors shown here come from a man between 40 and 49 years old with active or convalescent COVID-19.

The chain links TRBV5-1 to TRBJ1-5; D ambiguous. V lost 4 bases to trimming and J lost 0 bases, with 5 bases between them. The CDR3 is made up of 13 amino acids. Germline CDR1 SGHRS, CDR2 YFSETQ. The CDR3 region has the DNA TGCGCCAGCAGCGTTCTTAGCAATCAGCCCCAGCATTTT. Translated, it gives CASSVLSNQPQHF. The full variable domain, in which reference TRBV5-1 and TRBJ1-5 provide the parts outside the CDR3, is KAGVTQTPRYLIKTRGQQVTLSCSPISGHRSVSWYQQTPGQGLQFLFEYFSETQRNKGNFPGRFSGRQFSNSRSEMNVSTLELGDSALYLCASSVLSNQPQHFGDGTRLSIL.

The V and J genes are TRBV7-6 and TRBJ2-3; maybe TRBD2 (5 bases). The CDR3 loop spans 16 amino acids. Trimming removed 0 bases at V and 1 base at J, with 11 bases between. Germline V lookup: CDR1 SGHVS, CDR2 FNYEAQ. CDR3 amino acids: CASSLAQSGRTDTQYF. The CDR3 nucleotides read TGTGCCAGCAGCTTAGCGCAGAGCGGTCGCACAGATACGCAGTATTTT.

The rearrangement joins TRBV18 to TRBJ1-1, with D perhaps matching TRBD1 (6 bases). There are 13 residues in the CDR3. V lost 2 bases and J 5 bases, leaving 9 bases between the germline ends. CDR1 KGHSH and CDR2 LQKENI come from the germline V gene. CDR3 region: CASSPIGGTEAFF. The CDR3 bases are TGTGCCAGCTCACCAATAGGGGGTACTGAAGCTTTCTTT.

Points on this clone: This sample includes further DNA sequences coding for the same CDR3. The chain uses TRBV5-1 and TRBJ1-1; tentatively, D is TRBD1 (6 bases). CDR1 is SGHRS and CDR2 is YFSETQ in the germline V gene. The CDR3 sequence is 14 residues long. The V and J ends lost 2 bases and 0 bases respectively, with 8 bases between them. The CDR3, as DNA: TGCGCCAGCAGCTTATCAGGGGTGAACACTGAAGCTTTCTTT. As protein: CASSLSGVNTEAFF.

The CDR3 DNA follows: TGTGCCAGCTCACCATCAAATCGTCCAGGGCGGACTGAAGCTTTCTTT. This translates into CASSPSNRPGRTEAFF. This chain uses TRBV18 with TRBJ1-1; perhaps TRBD1 as D (5 bases). CDR3 size: 16 residues. V dropped 2 bases and J dropped 5 bases, with 18 bases sitting between them. Germline V gene lookup returns CDR1 KGHSH and CDR2 LQKENI. The variable domain in full, with the rest retrieved from reference TRBV18 and TRBJ1-1, is NAGVMQNPRHLVRRRGQEARLRCSPMKGHSHVYWYRQLPEEGLKFMVYLQKENIIDESGMPKERFSAEFPKEGPSILRIQQVVRGDSAAYFCASSPSNRPGRTEAFFGQGTRLTVV.

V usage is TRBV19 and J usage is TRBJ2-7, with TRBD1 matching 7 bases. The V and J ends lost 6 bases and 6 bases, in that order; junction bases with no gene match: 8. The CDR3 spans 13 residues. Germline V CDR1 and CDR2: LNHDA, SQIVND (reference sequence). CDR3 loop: CASSSLRDSEQYF. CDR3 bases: TGTGCCAGTAGCAGCCTCCGGGACAGCGAGCAGTACTTC. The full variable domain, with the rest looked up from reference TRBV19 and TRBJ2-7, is DGGITQSPKYLFRKEGQNVTLSCEQNLNHDAMYWYRQDPGQGLRLIYYSQIVNDFQKGDIAEGYSVSREKKESFPLTVTSAQKNPTAFYLCASSSLRDSEQYFGPGTRLTVT.

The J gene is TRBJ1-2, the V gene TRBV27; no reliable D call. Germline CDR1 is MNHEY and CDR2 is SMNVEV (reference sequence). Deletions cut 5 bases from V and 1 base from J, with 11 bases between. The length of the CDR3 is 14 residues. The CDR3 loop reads CASSPSVLNYGYTF. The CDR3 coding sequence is TGTGCCAGCAGTCCGTCCGTCCTTAACTATGGCTACACCTTC.

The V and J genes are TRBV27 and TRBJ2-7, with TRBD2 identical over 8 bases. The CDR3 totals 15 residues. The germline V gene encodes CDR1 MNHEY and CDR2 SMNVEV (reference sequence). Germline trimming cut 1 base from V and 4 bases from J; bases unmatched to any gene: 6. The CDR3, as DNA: TGTGCCAGCAGTTTATTGGGCGGGGGGTCATACGAGCAGTACTTC. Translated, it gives CASSLLGGGSYEQYF.

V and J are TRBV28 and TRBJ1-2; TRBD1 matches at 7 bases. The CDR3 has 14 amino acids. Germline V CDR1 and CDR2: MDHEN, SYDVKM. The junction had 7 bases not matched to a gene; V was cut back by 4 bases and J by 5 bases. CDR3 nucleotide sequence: TGTGCCAGCAGTTCCGGACAGGAAGTGTATGGCTACACCTTC. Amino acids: CASSSGQEVYGYTF.

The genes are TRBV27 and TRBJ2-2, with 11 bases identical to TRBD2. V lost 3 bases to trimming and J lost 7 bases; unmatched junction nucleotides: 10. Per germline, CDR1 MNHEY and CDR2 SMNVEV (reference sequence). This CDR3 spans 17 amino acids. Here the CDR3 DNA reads TGTGCCAGCAGTTTCGCCTCTAGCGGGGGGCCGAGCGGGGAGCTGTTTTTT. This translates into CASSFASSGGPSGELFF.

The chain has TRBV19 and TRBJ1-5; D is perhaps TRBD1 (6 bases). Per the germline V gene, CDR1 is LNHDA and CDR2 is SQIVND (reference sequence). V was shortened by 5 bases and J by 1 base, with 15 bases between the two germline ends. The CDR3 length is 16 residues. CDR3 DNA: TGTGCCAGTAGTTCTCCACAGGGAAAGAGCAATCAGCCCCAGCATTTT. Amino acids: CASSSPQGKSNQPQHF.

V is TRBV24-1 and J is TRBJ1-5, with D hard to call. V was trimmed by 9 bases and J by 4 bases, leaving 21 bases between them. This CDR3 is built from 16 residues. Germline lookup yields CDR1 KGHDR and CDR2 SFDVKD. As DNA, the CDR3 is TGTGCCACCTGTCCAGGAGGGTGGCGAAGGAATCAGCCCCAGCATTTT. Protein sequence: CATCPGGWRRNQPQHF.

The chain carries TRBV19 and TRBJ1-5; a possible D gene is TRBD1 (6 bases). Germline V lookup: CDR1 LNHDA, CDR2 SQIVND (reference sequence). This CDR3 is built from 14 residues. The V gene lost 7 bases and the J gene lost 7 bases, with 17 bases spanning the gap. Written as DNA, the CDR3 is TGTGCCAGTAACACAGGGTGGCCCCAGCAGCCCCAGCATTTT. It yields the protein CASNTGWPQQPQHF.

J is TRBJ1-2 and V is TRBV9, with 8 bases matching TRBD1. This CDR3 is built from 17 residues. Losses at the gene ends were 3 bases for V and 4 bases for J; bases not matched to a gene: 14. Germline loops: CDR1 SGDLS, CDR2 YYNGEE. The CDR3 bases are TGTGCCAGCAGCGCAGGGGAGGGACAGGCATCTTCCTATGGCTACACCTTC. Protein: CASSAGEGQASSYGYTF.

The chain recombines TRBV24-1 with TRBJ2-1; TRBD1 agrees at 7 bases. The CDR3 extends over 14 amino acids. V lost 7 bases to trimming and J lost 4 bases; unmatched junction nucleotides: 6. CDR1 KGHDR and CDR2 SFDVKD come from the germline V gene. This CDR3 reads CATSHRDRYNEQFF. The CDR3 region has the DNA TGTGCCACCAGCCACCGGGACAGATACAATGAGCAGTTCTTC.

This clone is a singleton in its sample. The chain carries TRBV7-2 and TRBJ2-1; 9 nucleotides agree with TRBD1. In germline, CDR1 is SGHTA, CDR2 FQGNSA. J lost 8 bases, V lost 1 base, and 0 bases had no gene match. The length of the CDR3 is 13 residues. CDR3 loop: CASSLGQGDEQFF. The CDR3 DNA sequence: TGTGCCAGCAGCTTAGGACAGGGGGATGAGCAGTTCTTC.

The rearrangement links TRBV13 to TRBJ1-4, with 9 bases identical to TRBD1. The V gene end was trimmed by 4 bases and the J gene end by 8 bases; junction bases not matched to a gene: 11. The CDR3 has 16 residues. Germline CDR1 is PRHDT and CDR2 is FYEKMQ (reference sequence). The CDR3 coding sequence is TGTGCCAGCAGCTCCGAGGGGGACAGGGCTGGGGAAAAACTGTTTTTT. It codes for CASSSEGDRAGEKLFF.

The CDR3 is CSGTGALHYEQYF. The DNA for the CDR3 is TGCAGCGGTACAGGGGCGCTCCACTACGAGCAGTACTTC. V gene TRBV29-1 combines with J gene TRBJ2-7, with TRBD1 matching 7 bases. This CDR3 is 13 amino acids long. The V gene end was trimmed by 7 bases and the J gene end by 3 bases; junction bases not matched to a gene: 9. Germline values: CDR1 SQVTM, CDR2 ANQGSEA.

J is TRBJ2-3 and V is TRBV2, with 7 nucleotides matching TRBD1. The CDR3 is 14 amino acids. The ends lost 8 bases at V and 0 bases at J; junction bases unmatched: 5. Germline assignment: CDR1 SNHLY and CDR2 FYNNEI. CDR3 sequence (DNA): TGTGCCAGCCTCGACAGGGTGAGCACAGATACGCAGTATTTT. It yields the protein CASLDRVSTDTQYF.

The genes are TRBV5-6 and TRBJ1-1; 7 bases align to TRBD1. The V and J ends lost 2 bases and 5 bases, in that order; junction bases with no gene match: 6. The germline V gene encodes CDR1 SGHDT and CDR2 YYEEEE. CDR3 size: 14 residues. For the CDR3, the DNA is TGTGCCAGCAGCTTAGGGGGCCCCGTGACTGAAGCTTTCTTT. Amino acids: CASSLGGPVTEAFF.

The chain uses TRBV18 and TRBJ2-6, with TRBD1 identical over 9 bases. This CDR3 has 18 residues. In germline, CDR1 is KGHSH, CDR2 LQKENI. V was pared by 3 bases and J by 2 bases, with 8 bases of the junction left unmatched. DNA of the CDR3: TGTGCCAGCTCACCGCGGTGGACAGGGGAAGCTGGGGCCAACGTCCTGACTTTC. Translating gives CASSPRWTGEAGANVLTF.

As DNA, the CDR3 is TGTGCCAGCAGTCTTACAGGGGGACGCGAGCAGTACTTC. This gives the protein CASSLTGGREQYF. This chain uses TRBV27 with TRBJ2-7, with 8 bases identical to TRBD1. V lost 5 bases and J lost 6; bases outside the gene matches: 6. Per the germline V gene, CDR1 is MNHEY and CDR2 is SMNVEV (reference sequence). The CDR3 spans 13 residues.